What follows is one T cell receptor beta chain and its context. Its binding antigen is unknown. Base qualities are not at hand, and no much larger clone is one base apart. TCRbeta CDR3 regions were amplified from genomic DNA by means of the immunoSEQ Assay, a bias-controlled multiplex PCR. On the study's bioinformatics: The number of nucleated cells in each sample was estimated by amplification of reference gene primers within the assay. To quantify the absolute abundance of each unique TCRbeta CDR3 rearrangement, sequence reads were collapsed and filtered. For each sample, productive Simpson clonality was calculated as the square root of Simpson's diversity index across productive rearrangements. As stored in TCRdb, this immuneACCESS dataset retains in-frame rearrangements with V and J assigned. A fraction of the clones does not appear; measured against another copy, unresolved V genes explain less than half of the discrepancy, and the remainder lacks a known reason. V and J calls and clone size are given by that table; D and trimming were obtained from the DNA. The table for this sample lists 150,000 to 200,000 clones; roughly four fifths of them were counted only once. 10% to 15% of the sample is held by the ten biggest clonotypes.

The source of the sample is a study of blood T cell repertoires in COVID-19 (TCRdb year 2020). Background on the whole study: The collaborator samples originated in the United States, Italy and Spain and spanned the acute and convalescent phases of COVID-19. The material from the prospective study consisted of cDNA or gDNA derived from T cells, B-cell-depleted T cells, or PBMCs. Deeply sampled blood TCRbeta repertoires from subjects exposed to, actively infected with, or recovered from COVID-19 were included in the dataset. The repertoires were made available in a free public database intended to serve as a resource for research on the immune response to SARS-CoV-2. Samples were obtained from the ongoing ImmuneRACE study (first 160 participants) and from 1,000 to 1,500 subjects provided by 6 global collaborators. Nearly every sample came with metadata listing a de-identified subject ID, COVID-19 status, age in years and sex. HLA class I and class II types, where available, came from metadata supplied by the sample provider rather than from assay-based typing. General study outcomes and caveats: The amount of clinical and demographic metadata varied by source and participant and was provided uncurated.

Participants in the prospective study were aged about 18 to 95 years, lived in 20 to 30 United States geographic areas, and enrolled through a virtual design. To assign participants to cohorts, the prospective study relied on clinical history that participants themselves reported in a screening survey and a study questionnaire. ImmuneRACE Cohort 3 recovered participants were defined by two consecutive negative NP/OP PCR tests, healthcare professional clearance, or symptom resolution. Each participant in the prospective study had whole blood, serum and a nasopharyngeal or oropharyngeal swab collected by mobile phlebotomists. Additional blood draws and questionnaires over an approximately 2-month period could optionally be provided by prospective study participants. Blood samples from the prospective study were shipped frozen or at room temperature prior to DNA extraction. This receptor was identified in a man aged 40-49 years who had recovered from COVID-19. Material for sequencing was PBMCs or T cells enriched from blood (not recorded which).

The nucleotides are TGTGCCAGCTCACCTAAAAACCCCGGGATCAGGAACACTGAAGCTTTCTTT. This gives the protein CASSPKNPGIRNTEAFF. The chain uses TRBV18 and TRBJ1-1, with no confident D gene call. Including the terminal cysteine and phenylalanine, the CDR3 comprises 17 residues. The kept DNA is CDR3 alone, 51 bases in frame from the first base. The CDR1 and CDR2 encoded by the germline V gene are KGHSH and LQKENI. Cut back by 3 bases and 1 base, the V and J ends lie 18 bases apart. Joined to the reference TRBV18 and TRBJ1-1 proteins, this CDR3 gives the full variable domain: NAGVMQNPRHLVRRRGQEARLRCSPMKGHSHVYWYRQLPEEGLKFMVYLQKENIIDESGMPKERFSAEFPKEGPSILRIQQVVRGDSAAYFCASSPKNPGIRNTEAFFGQGTRLTVV.